This T cell receptor beta chain was obtained from a study of blood T cell repertoires in COVID-19. Across the study: The study drew acute and convalescent COVID-19 samples from the United States, Italy and Spain.

Per the germline V gene, CDR1 is SQVTM and CDR2 is ANQGSEA. Between the trimmed V and J ends, which lost 6 bases and 7 bases, there was a span of 18 bases. CDR3 length: 13 residues. Method: immunoSEQ multiplex PCR; TCRdb's copy keeps in-frame clones and lacks some. The data show 360,000 or so clones, roughly 87% seen once. The material sequenced was PBMCs or T cells enriched from blood (not recorded which). The sequence came from a woman between 50 and 59 years old who had recovered from COVID-19. V usage is TRBV29-1 and J usage is TRBJ1-2; D is perhaps TRBD1 (6 bases). This chain's CDR3 is CSVSQGRGFGYTF. CDR3 DNA sequence: TGCAGCGTCTCCCAGGGGCGCGGATTTGGCTACACCTTC.